Detailed here is one T cell receptor beta chain. Its antigen remains unknown. The CDR3 runs to 12 residues. V lost 1 base, J lost 5 bases, and 6 bases lay in between. Looked up from germline, CDR1 is SGHVS and CDR2 is FQNEAQ. Assay used: immunoSEQ multiplex PCR; TCRdb lists only in-frame clones, some missing. Here the sample spans roughly 380,000 clones, roughly 90% being singletons. Sample treatment: roughly 20 received Ad26.COV2.S at low or high dose, single or two shots; about 5 received placebo; per-sample allocation not given. Following the first vaccine or placebo injection, samples were taken on day 63. The data belong to a study of Ad26.COV2.S vaccination and SARS-CoV-2 variants. Whole-study results and caveats: Vaccine recipients showed a spike-specific TCR breadth that was higher than in placebo recipients.

The V gene is TRBV7-8, the J gene TRBJ2-7; D not certain. The material sequenced was peripheral blood, taken in a trial of Ad26.COV2.S vaccine versus placebo. The sequence was collected from a person between 18 and 60 years old who received the Ad26.COV2.S COVID-19 vaccine or a placebo. Here the CDR3 DNA reads TGTGCCAGCAGCTTAGTCAGGAACGAGCAGTACTTC. This gives the protein CASSLVRNEQYF.